One sample yielded the 30 T cell receptor beta chains listed below, sequenced in a study of T cell changes during pregnancy in multiple sclerosis. Sequenced by immunoSEQ multiplex PCR; TCRdb stores in-frame clones only, minus some. The data show more than 55,000 clones, roughly nine tenths seen once. Sequenced material: peripheral blood, taken after pregnancy. All receptors derive from a female donor in good health, enrolled as a control in a pregnancy study.

The rearrangement joins TRBV7-7 to TRBJ2-3; possible D gene TRBD1, 5 bases. This CDR3 has 15 residues. V was trimmed by 2 bases and J by 3 bases, leaving 12 bases between them. The germline CDR1 and CDR2 sequences are SSHAT and FNYEAQ (reference sequence). The CDR3 loop reads CASSLQGLRTDTQYF. CDR3 nucleotide sequence: TGTGCCAGCAGCTTACAGGGATTACGAACAGATACGCAGTATTTT.

V is TRBV27 and J is TRBJ1-5, with D unresolved. Germline assignment: CDR1 MNHEY and CDR2 SMNVEV (reference sequence). The CDR3 is 14 amino acids. V dropped 2 bases and J dropped 2 bases, with 7 bases sitting between them. Here the CDR3 DNA reads TGTGCCAGCAGTTTAGGGAGGGGCAATCAGCCCCAGCATTTT. Residues: CASSLGRGNQPQHF.

This rearrangement joins TRBV9 to TRBJ2-7; no reliable D call. V shed 2 bases and J shed 3 bases, with 21 bases lying between them. The CDR3 spans 17 residues. Germline V lookup: CDR1 SGDLS, CDR2 YYNGEE. The CDR3 bases are TGTGCCAGCAGCGTCTCCCCAACAGCCGCCCACCTCTACGAGCAGTACTTC. It codes for CASSVSPTAAHLYEQYF. The full variable domain, completed using reference TRBV9 and TRBJ2-7, is DSGVTQTPKHLITATGQRVTLRCSPRSGDLSVYWYQQSLDQGLQFLIQYYNGEERAKGNILERFSAQQFPDLHSELNLSSLELGDSALYFCASSVSPTAAHLYEQYFGPGTRLTVT.

This clone showed up just a few times. The chain joins TRBV13 to TRBJ2-1, with TRBD2 identical over 14 bases. The length of the CDR3 is 17 residues. V shed 5 bases, J shed 9 bases, and the junction held 12 bases outside the gene matches. The germline V gene has CDR1 PRHDT and CDR2 FYEKMQ (reference sequence). The CDR3 coding sequence is TGTGCCAGCAGCCGACTAGCGGGGGGGCATATAGGGAGTGAGCAGTTCTTC. It is translated as CASSRLAGGHIGSEQFF.

This sequence joins TRBV7-2 and TRBJ2-1; 14 positions agree with TRBD2. CDR1 and CDR2 (germline): SGHTA, FQGNSA. V lost 5 bases and J lost 7; bases outside the gene matches: 7. The CDR3 length is 16 residues. CDR3 sequence (DNA): TGTGCCAGCAGCCTTGGGACTAGCGGGGGCCAAAATGAGCAGTTCTTC. Translating it yields CASSLGTSGGQNEQFF.

The genes are TRBV19 and TRBJ2-3; 7 bases map to TRBD2. The CDR3 sequence is 15 residues long. Unmatched junction bases numbered 8, after V lost 3 bases and J lost 5 bases. CDR1 LNHDA and CDR2 SQIVND come from the germline V gene (reference sequence). CDR3 in DNA: TGTGCCAGTAGTATTAGCGCGGGGGATGTAGATACGCAGTATTTT. Amino acids: CASSISAGDVDTQYF.

This chain links TRBV27 with TRBJ1-2, with 10 nucleotides matching TRBD1. V lost 5 bases to trimming and J lost 4 bases; unmatched junction nucleotides: 16. The CDR3 extends over 18 amino acids. Per the germline V gene, CDR1 is MNHEY and CDR2 is SMNVEV (reference sequence). In DNA, the CDR3 is TGTGCCAGCAGTGGACCCGGGACAGGGGCCCTTGGTGGCTATGGCTACACCTTC. This sequence encodes CASSGPGTGALGGYGYTF.

V and J are TRBV5-8 and TRBJ2-7; 10 bases line up with TRBD1. The CDR3 runs 15 residues. V shed 4 bases, J shed 5 bases, and the junction held 9 bases outside the gene matches. Germline V gene data show CDR1 as SGHTS and CDR2 as YDEGEE. CDR3 amino acids: CASSQLPGQGNEQYF. CDR3 DNA sequence: TGTGCCAGCAGCCAGCTTCCGGGACAGGGGAACGAGCAGTACTTC.

The J gene is TRBJ2-3, the V gene TRBV7-9, with D possibly being TRBD1 (7 bases). From germline, CDR1 is SEHNR and CDR2 FQNEAQ (reference sequence). V was trimmed by 2 bases and J by 5 bases, leaving 14 bases between them. This CDR3 has 15 amino acids. CDR3 amino acids: CASSLQGGLRDTQYF. For the CDR3, the DNA is TGTGCCAGCAGCTTACAGGGGGGTTTGCGAGATACGCAGTATTTT.

The chain links TRBV28 to TRBJ1-1; D remains ambiguous. Germline V gene data show CDR1 as MDHEN and CDR2 as SYDVKM. This CDR3 spans 17 amino acids. The V gene lost 10 bases and the J gene lost 1 base, with 25 bases spanning the gap. The CDR3, as DNA: TGTGCCATCCATGAGGTGTGGCAGAGCGTGGGGAACACTGAAGCTTTCTTT. Protein sequence: CAIHEVWQSVGNTEAFF.

The chain joins TRBV4-3 to TRBJ2-3, with 12 bases lining up with TRBD2. The CDR3 runs to 17 residues. J lost 7 bases, V lost 4 bases, and 12 bases had no gene match. Per the germline V gene, CDR1 is LGHNA and CDR2 is YSLEER. The CDR3 loop is CASSPAFSSGGANTQYF. The CDR3 DNA reads TGCGCCAGCAGCCCTGCTTTTTCTAGCGGGGGGGCCAATACGCAGTATTTT.

The CDR3 coding sequence is TGTGCCAGCAATGGACTGGCGGGAATCCATGAGCAGTTCTTC. This sequence encodes CASNGLAGIHEQFF. The rearrangement uses TRBV2 and TRBJ2-1; D might be TRBD2 (6 bases). V was trimmed by 7 bases and J by 8 bases, leaving 18 bases between them. The CDR3 consists of 14 residues. Germline CDR1 and CDR2: SNHLY and FYNNEI.

The chain couples TRBV29-1 to TRBJ2-5; 10 bases fit TRBD1. Germline V gene lookup returns CDR1 SQVTM and CDR2 ANQGSEA. V was pared by 2 bases and J by 5 bases, with 5 bases of the junction left unmatched. The CDR3 is made up of 14 amino acids. The CDR3 sequence: CSVERTGGVETQYF. The CDR3 nucleotides are TGCAGCGTTGAACGGACAGGGGGAGTGGAGACCCAGTACTTC.

This chain joins TRBV30 and TRBJ1-6; D is ambiguous. Germline loops: CDR1 GTSNPN, CDR2 SVGIG (reference sequence). CDR3 length: 14 amino acids. The ends were cut back, 3 bases at V and 0 bases at J, with 6 bases in the middle. CDR3 sequence reads: CAWSQNSYNSPLHF. The CDR3 bases are TGTGCCTGGAGCCAGAACTCCTATAATTCACCCCTCCACTTT.

This clone was observed once. The CDR3: CASSLVLSAGNTIYF. CDR3 sequence (DNA): TGTGCCAGCAGCTTAGTACTCTCTGCTGGAAACACCATATATTTT. The chain joins TRBV7-8 to TRBJ1-3; D gene uncertain. This CDR3 spans 15 amino acids. Trimming left V 1 base short and J 2 bases short, with 9 bases between. Germline CDR1 and CDR2: SGHVS and FQNEAQ.

The V gene is TRBV4-3, the J gene TRBJ2-3; 10 bases match TRBD2. Germline V CDR1 and CDR2: LGHNA, YSLEER. With 6 bases clipped from V and 1 base from J, the junction kept 4 bases outside the gene matches. This CDR3 region has 15 residues. In nucleotides, the CDR3 is TGCGCCAGCAGGACCGGGACTAGCGGCACAGATACGCAGTATTTT. Translating gives CASRTGTSGTDTQYF.

The chain employs TRBV30 and TRBJ2-6; 9 bases fit TRBD1. From germline, CDR1 is GTSNPN and CDR2 SVGIG (reference sequence). J was trimmed by 2 bases and V by 3 bases; bases with no gene match: 2. This CDR3 comprises 15 residues. CDR3 loop: CAWSRQGAGANVLTF. As DNA, the CDR3 is TGTGCCTGGAGCAGACAGGGGGCTGGGGCCAACGTCCTGACTTTC.

The rearrangement joins TRBV5-4 to TRBJ2-1; D not resolved. Germline assignment: CDR1 SGHNT and CDR2 YYREEE (reference sequence). The V end was cut by 1 base, the J end by 2 bases, with 10 bases between. The CDR3 is 15 residues long. In nucleotides, the CDR3 is TGTGCCAGCAGCTTGAAGAGTAGTCCCTACAATGAGCAGTTCTTC. It encodes CASSLKSSPYNEQFF. The full variable domain, its missing parts supplied by reference TRBV5-4 and TRBJ2-1, is ETGVTQSPTHLIKTRGQQVTLRCSSQSGHNTVSWYQQALGQGPQFIFQYYREEENGRGNFPPRFSGLQFPNYSSELNVNALELDDSALYLCASSLKSSPYNEQFFGPGTRLTVL.

V and J are TRBV27 and TRBJ1-5; a weak D match, TRBD1 (5 bases). Germline values: CDR1 MNHEY, CDR2 SMNVEV (reference sequence). V was cut by 6 bases and J by 4 bases, with 10 bases left in between. The CDR3 is 13 amino acids. Here the CDR3 reads CASSPGVNQPQHF. The CDR3 bases are TGTGCCAGCAGCCCGGGGGTGAATCAGCCCCAGCATTTT.

The rearrangement joins TRBV7-2 to TRBJ2-2; TRBD2 matches at 10 bases. The CDR3 covers 16 residues. Germline-derived CDR1 and CDR2 are SGHTA and FQGNSA. V was pared by 2 bases and J by 6 bases, with 6 bases of the junction left unmatched. CDR3 region: CASSLNLAGVAGELFF. CDR3 bases: TGTGCCAGCAGCTTAAATCTAGCGGGGGTGGCCGGGGAGCTGTTTTTT.

The V call is TRBV9, the J call TRBJ2-2, with a weak D call TRBD2 (6 bases). This CDR3 has 15 residues. The V gene lost 2 bases and the J gene lost 3 bases, with 11 bases spanning the gap. Germline-derived CDR1 and CDR2 are SGDLS and YYNGEE. The CDR3 DNA reads TGTGCCAGCAGCGTTACCGGGGGACACACCGGGGAGCTGTTTTTT. Its translation is CASSVTGGHTGELFF.

The chain couples TRBV19 to TRBJ1-1; weak D call: TRBD1 (5 bases). Germline values: CDR1 LNHDA, CDR2 SQIVND (reference sequence). The CDR3 covers 15 residues. Trimming left V 0 bases short and J 1 base short, with 9 bases between. CDR3 sequence: CASSIEPQGNTEAFF. The CDR3 DNA sequence: TGTGCCAGTAGTATAGAGCCCCAGGGGAACACTGAAGCTTTCTTT.

The chain uses TRBV5-6 and TRBJ1-4; the D gene is possibly TRBD1 (5 bases). This CDR3 spans 15 amino acids. V gave up 3 bases and J gave up 6 bases, with 15 bases separating them. CDR1 and CDR2 (germline): SGHDT, YYEEEE. The CDR3 loop reads CASSSVGRAYEKLFF. CDR3 sequence (DNA): TGTGCCAGCAGCTCGGTGGGGCGAGCGTATGAAAAACTGTTTTTT.

The V and J genes are TRBV11-2 and TRBJ1-6, with no clear D. CDR3 size: 14 residues. V lost 0 bases to trimming and J lost 4 bases, with 4 bases between them. Germline values: CDR1 SGHAT, CDR2 FQNNGV. The CDR3 region has the DNA TGTGCCAGCAGCTTAGATTCTTATAATTCACCCCTCCACTTT. The encoded protein is CASSLDSYNSPLHF.

The chain combines TRBV27 with TRBJ1-4; TRBD1 matches at 7 bases. With V trimmed by 6 bases and J by 4 bases, 5 bases remained unmatched. Germline CDR1 is MNHEY and CDR2 is SMNVEV (reference sequence). The CDR3 is 14 amino acids. The CDR3, as DNA: TGTGCCAGCAGACTGGGACAGATTAATGAAAAACTGTTTTTT. It encodes CASRLGQINEKLFF.

The rearrangement uses TRBV6-1 and TRBJ2-3; D is possibly TRBD2 (6 bases). V lost 2 bases, J lost 1 base, and 13 bases lay in between. Germline V lookup: CDR1 MNHNS, CDR2 SASEGT. CDR3 length: 16 residues. CDR3 DNA: TGTGCCAGCAGTGAAAACGGGGGTGTTGGCACAGATACGCAGTATTTT. The encoded protein is CASSENGGVGTDTQYF.

The chain joins TRBV4-1 to TRBJ1-6; the match to TRBD1 covers 9 bases. V was clipped by 0 bases and J by 9 bases; unmatched bases: 6. Germline CDR1 and CDR2: MGHRA and YSYEKL. The length of the CDR3 is 16 residues. This chain's CDR3 is CASSQDGGQGGSPLHF. The CDR3 DNA reads TGCGCCAGCAGCCAAGATGGGGGACAGGGAGGTTCACCCCTCCACTTT.

The chain joins TRBV10-3 to TRBJ2-5; 7 bases map to TRBD2. The CDR3 is 16 amino acids. The V gene's germline CDR1 is ENHRY and CDR2 SYGVKD. V gave up 0 bases and J gave up 2 bases; unmatched junction bases: 6. The DNA of the CDR3 is TGTGCCATCAGTGAGTCGCTAGCGGCTTATCAAGAGACCCAGTACTTC. Translation: CAISESLAAYQETQYF.

The genes are TRBV7-8 and TRBJ1-3, with D possibly being TRBD1 (6 bases). CDR1 is SGHVS and CDR2 is FQNEAQ in the germline V gene. V dropped 3 bases and J dropped 6 bases, with 24 bases sitting between them. This CDR3 spans 18 amino acids. Here the CDR3 reads CASSFYRVPKFGLNTIYF. The CDR3 DNA follows: TGTGCCAGCAGCTTCTACAGGGTTCCCAAGTTCGGGTTAAACACCATATATTTT.

V and J are TRBV20-1 and TRBJ2-1, with D tentatively TRBD2 (7 bases). The length of the CDR3 is 11 residues. Germline CDR1 reads DFQATT; CDR2 reads SNEGSKA (reference sequence). V was clipped by 3 bases and J by 12 bases, with 12 bases between them. As DNA, the CDR3 is TGCAGTGCTAGCGGGGGGCCATTGCAGTTCTTC. Amino acids: CSASGGPLQFF.